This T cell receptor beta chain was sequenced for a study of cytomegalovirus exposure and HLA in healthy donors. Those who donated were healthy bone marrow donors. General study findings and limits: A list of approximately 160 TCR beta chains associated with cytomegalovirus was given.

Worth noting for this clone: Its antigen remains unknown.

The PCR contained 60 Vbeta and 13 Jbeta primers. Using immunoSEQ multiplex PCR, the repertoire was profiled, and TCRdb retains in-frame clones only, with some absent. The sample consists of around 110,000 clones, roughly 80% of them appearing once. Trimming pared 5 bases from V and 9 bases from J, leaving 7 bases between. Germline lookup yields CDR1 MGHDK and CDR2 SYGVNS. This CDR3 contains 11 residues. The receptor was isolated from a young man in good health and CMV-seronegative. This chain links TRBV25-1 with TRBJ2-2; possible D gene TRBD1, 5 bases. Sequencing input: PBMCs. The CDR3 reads CASSSGRELFF. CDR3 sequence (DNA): TGTGCCAGCAGTTCAGGGCGGGAGCTGTTTTTT.